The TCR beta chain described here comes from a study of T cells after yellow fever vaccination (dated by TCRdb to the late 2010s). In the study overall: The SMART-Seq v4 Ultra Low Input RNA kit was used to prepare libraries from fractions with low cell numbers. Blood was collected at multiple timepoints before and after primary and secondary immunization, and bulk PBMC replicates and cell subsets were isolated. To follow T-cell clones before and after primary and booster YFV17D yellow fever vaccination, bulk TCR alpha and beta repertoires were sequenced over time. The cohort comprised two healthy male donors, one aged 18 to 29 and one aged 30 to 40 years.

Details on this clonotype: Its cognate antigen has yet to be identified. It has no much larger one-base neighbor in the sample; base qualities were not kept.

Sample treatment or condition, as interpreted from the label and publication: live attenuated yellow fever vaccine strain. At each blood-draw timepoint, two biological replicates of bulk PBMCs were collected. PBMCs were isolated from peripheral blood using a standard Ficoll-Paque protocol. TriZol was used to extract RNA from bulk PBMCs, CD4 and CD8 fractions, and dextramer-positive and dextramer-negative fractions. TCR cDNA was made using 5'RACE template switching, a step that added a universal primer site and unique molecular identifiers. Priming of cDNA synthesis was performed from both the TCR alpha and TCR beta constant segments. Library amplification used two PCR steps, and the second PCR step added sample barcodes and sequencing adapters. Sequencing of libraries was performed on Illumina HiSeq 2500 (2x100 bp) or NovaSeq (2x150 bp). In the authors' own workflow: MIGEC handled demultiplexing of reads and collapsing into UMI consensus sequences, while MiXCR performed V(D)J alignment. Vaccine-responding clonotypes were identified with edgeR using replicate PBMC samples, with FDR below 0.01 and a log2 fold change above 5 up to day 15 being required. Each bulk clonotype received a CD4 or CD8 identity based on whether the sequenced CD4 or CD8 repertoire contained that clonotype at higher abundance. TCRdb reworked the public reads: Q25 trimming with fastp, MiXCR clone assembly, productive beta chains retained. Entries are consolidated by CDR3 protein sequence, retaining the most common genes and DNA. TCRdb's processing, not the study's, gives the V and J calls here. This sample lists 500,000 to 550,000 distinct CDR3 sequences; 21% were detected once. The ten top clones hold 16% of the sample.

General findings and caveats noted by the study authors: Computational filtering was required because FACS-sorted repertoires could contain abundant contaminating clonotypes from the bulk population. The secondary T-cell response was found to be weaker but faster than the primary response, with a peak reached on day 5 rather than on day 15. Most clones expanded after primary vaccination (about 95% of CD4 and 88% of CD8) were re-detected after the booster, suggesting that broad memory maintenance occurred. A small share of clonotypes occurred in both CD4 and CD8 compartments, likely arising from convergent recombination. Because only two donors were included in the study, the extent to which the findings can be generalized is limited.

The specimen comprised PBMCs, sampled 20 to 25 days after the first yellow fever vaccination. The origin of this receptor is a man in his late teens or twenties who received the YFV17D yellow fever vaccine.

At the DNA level, the sequence is TGCAGTGCCCCTAAACAGGATCAAGAGACCCAGTACTTC. It translates to CSAPKQDQETQYF. The rearrangement combines TRBV20-1 with TRBJ2-5; the D gene is perhaps TRBD1, on 5 matching bases. Reading from cysteine to phenylalanine, the CDR3 counts 13 amino acids. The retained sequence is limited to the CDR3, 39 bases, with the frame set at the first base. The germline V gene (reference sequence) provides CDR1 DFQATT and CDR2 SNEGSKA. V loses 6 bases of germline sequence and J loses 2 bases, and the interval between the two ends is 13 bases.